The source of this TCR beta chain is a study of blood T cell repertoires in COVID-19. Whole-study context: PBMCs, B-cell-depleted T cells, or T cells were the source of the cDNA or gDNA that made up the material.

This CDR3 region has 16 residues. With 9 bases clipped from V and 7 bases from J, the junction kept 16 bases outside the gene matches. Germline assignment: CDR1 LNHDA and CDR2 SQIVND (reference sequence). Measured with immunoSEQ multiplex PCR; TCRdb has only the in-frame clones, and not every one. Among fewer than 200,000 clones listed, about 79% were seen once. In its sample, this clone was seen a few times. This chain links TRBV19 with TRBJ1-4; 8 nucleotides agree with TRBD1. This clonotype was sampled from a woman between 65 and 79 years old with acute or convalescent COVID-19. Source material: peripheral blood. CDR3 residues: CASRNGQGAFGEKLFF. The CDR3 DNA is TGTGCCAGCAGAAATGGTCAGGGGGCGTTTGGTGAAAAACTGTTTTTT.